What follows are 15 T cell receptor beta chains derived from one specimen sequenced in a study of T-cell reconstitution after alpha-beta-depleted transplantation in children. Unique molecular identifiers were incorporated when the TCRbeta library was constructed. TCRdb itself ran the PCR reads through MiXCR, one entry per CDR3 protein. The table has around 200,000 distinct CDR3 sequences, approximately 15% seen once; the top ten hold just under 45%. The sample here was PBMCs, mostly from graft donor cells, taken 360 days after TCRalphabeta/CD19-depleted stem cell transplant. Source of these receptors: a male patient between 2 and 10 years old who had a stem cell transplant for acute lymphoblastic leukemia, so the T cells may come from the graft donor.

This chain connects TRBV7-6 to TRBJ2-1; TRBD2 agrees at 9 bases. The V and J ends lost 3 bases and 4 bases, in that order; junction bases with no gene match: 4. In germline, CDR1 is SGHVS, CDR2 FNYEAQ. This CDR3 is built from 15 residues. In DNA form, the CDR3 reads TGTGCCAGCAGCTTGACTAGCGGAACTTACAATGAGCAGTTCTTC. Its translation is CASSLTSGTYNEQFF.

The chain uses TRBV4-2 and TRBJ2-3; D unresolved. Trimming pared 7 bases from V and 0 bases from J, leaving 26 bases between. Germline lookup yields CDR1 LGHNA and CDR2 YNFKEQ. The CDR3 extends over 19 amino acids. The CDR3 sequence is CASNSLYRVGHFSTDTQYF. CDR3 coding DNA: TGTGCCAGCAACAGCTTATATCGTGTTGGGCACTTTAGCACAGATACGCAGTATTTT.

This rearrangement joins TRBV6-1 to TRBJ1-4; D might be TRBD1 (6 bases). There are 15 residues in the CDR3. V lost 6 bases to trimming and J lost 5 bases, with 16 bases between them. Germline CDR1 reads MNHNS; CDR2 reads SASEGT. CDR3 residues: CASSVTQGRNEKLFF. CDR3 in DNA: TGTGCCAGCAGCGTTACACAGGGAAGGAATGAAAAACTGTTTTTT.

The CDR3 DNA sequence: TGTGCCAGCAGCCAAGACCCTGGGGGAAACACCATATATTTT. Translated: CASSQDPGGNTIYF. The chain couples TRBV3-1 to TRBJ1-3; D gene uncertain. V was cut by 0 bases and J by 4 bases, with 7 bases left in between. Germline V gene lookup returns CDR1 LGHDT and CDR2 YNNKEL (reference sequence). This CDR3 has 14 residues. The full variable domain, completed using reference TRBV3-1 and TRBJ1-3, is DTAVSQTPKYLVTQMGNDKSIKCEQNLGHDTMYWYKQDSKKFLKIMFSYNNKELIINETVPNRFSPKSPDKAHLNLHINSLELGDSAVYFCASSQDPGGNTIYFGEGSWLTVV.

J is TRBJ2-3 and V is TRBV6-2 or TRBV6-3; D tentatively fits TRBD1 or TRBD2 (5 bases each). The germline V and J ends were trimmed by 1 base and 2 bases, with 13 bases remaining between them. Germline V gene lookup returns CDR1 MNHEY and CDR2 SVGEGT. The CDR3 has 16 residues. This CDR3 is CASSYWIGTYTDTQYF. The CDR3 DNA follows: TGTGCCAGCAGTTACTGGATCGGGACCTACACAGATACGCAGTATTTT.

This clonotype was counted a few times. J is TRBJ2-1 and V is TRBV6-1; TRBD2 matches 12 bases. The CDR3 length is 16 residues. V shed 5 bases, J shed 2 bases, and the junction held 4 bases outside the gene matches. Germline CDR1 is MNHNS and CDR2 is SASEGT. Written as DNA, the CDR3 is TGTGCCAGCAGTCCGACTAGCGGGGGAGCCTACAATGAGCAGTTCTTC. Protein sequence: CASSPTSGGAYNEQFF.

Only a few counts were recorded for this clonotype. The chain couples TRBV9 to TRBJ1-2; 9 nucleotides agree with TRBD1. This CDR3 region has 17 residues. V shed 0 bases, J shed 8 bases, and the junction held 14 bases outside the gene matches. The germline CDR1 and CDR2 sequences are SGDLS and YYNGEE. The CDR3 reads CASSVASTGGHSRGYTF. The CDR3 nucleotides read TGTGCCAGCAGCGTAGCCTCCACAGGGGGCCATTCTAGGGGCTACACCTTC.

This chain links TRBV11-2 with TRBJ2-7; weak D call: TRBD2 (6 bases). CDR3 length: 14 amino acids. V lost 2 bases, J lost 3 bases, and 11 bases lay in between. Germline CDR1 is SGHAT and CDR2 is FQNNGV. CDR3 amino acids: CASSLPGDSYEQYF. Here the CDR3 DNA reads TGTGCCAGCAGCTTACCGGGGGATAGCTACGAGCAGTACTTC.

CDR3 region: CASSPTQYNEQFF. As DNA, the CDR3 is TGTGCCAGCAGCCCCACACAGTACAATGAGCAGTTCTTC. The V and J genes are TRBV11-3 and TRBJ2-1; D unresolved. CDR1 SGHNT and CDR2 YENEEA come from the germline V gene. V shed 5 bases and J shed 4 bases, with 9 bases lying between them. The CDR3 totals 13 residues.

The sample holds a few counts of this clonotype. The V gene is TRBV7-9, the J gene TRBJ2-3; perhaps TRBD1 as D (6 bases). The CDR3 runs to 14 residues. V shed 1 base and J shed 6 bases, with 11 bases lying between them. Germline-derived CDR1 and CDR2 are SEHNR and FQNEAQ (reference sequence). CDR3 nucleotides: TGTGCCAGCAGCTTAGAGCTAAGGGGGGATACGCAGTATTTT. Amino acid sequence: CASSLELRGDTQYF.

This chain links TRBV5-1 with TRBJ1-2; D uncertain. The CDR3 runs to 15 residues. The germline V gene has CDR1 SGHRS and CDR2 YFSETQ. Trimming removed 6 bases from V and 3 bases from J, with 18 bases in between. Written as DNA, the CDR3 is TGCGCCAGCAACCCGACGTCAGGATCCTACTATGGCTACACCTTC. Protein: CASNPTSGSYYGYTF.

In this sample, this clonotype turned up many times. This chain connects TRBV11-2 to TRBJ2-3; 13 positions match TRBD2. Germline V gives CDR1 SGHAT, CDR2 FQNNGV. The J segment lost 0 bases and the V segment lost 2 bases, leaving 5 bases of the junction unmatched. There are 18 residues in the CDR3. Here the CDR3 DNA reads TGTGCCAGCAGCTTATGGACTAGCGGGAGTTCTAGCACAGATACGCAGTATTTT. It translates to CASSLWTSGSSSTDTQYF.

This clonotype came up a few times. This chain joins TRBV28 and TRBJ2-5; 11 positions agree with TRBD2. Germline V CDR1 and CDR2: MDHEN, SYDVKM. Trimming removed 5 bases from V and 7 bases from J; junction bases left unmatched: 6. The CDR3 has 14 amino acids. The DNA for the CDR3 is TGTGCCAGCAGTCTAGCGGGGGGCCGGGGGACCCAGTACTTC. Translated, it gives CASSLAGGRGTQYF.

This clonotype was counted between two and nine times. The chain carries TRBV18 and TRBJ2-5, with D unclear. V lost 1 base and J 4 bases, leaving 10 bases between the germline ends. Germline CDR1 is KGHSH and CDR2 is LQKENI. This CDR3 is 14 amino acids long. CDR3 loop: CASSPQDNGETQYF. For the CDR3, the DNA is TGTGCCAGCTCACCACAAGATAACGGAGAGACCCAGTACTTC.

J is TRBJ1-5 and V is TRBV20-1; no definite D call. The CDR3 sequence is 14 residues long. Germline V CDR1 and CDR2: DFQATT, SNEGSKA (reference sequence). V gave up 0 bases and J gave up 2 bases, with 8 bases separating them. CDR3 DNA sequence: TGCAGTGCTAGAGATCGGAGAGGCAATCAGCCCCAGCATTTT. The encoded protein is CSARDRRGNQPQHF.